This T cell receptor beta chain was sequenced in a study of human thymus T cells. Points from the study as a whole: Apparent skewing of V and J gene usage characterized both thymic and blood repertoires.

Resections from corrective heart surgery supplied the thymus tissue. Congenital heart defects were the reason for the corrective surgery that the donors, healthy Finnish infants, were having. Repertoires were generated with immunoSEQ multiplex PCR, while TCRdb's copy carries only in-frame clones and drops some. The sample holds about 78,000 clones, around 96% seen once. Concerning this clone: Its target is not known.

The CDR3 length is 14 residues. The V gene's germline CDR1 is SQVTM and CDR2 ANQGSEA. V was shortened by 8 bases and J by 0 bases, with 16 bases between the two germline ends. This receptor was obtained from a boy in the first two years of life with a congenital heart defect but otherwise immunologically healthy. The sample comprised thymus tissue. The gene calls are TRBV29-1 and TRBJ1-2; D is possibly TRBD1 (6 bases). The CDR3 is CSSTTGAPNYGYTF. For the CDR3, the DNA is TGCAGCTCTACGACGGGGGCTCCTAACTATGGCTACACCTTC.